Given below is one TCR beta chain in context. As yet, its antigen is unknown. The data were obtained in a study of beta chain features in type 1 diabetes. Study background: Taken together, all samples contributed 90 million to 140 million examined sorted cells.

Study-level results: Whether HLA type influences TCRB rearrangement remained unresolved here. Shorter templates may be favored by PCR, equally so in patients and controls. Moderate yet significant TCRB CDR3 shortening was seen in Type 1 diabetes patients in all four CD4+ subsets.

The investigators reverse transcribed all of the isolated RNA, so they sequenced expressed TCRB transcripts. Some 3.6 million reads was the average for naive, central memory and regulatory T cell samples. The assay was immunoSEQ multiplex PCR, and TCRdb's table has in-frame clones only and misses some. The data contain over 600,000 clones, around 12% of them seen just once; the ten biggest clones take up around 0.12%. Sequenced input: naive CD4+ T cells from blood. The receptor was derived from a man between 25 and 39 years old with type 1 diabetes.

The CDR3 sequence is CASSRSENQPDTQYF. CDR3 sequence (DNA): TGTGCCAGCAGCCGTAGCGAGAATCAACCAGATACGCAGTATTTT. This chain links TRBV11-2 with TRBJ2-3, with D tentatively TRBD2 (5 bases). This CDR3 is built from 15 residues. Trimming pared 5 bases from V and 4 bases from J, leaving 16 bases between. Germline lookup yields CDR1 SGHAT and CDR2 FQNNGV.